The 27 T cell receptor beta chains below were found in one sample sequenced in a study of siplizumab effects on memory and regulatory T cells (dated by TCRdb to between 2017 and 2020). The receptor library was made with the immunoSEQ multiplex PCR assay. This immuneACCESS table, as held by TCRdb, lists in-frame sequences with V and J called but not all clones. Of the missing ones, under half trace to an unresolved V gene in checked studies; the others have no known cause. This sample comprises about 97,000 clones, about 93% of them detected only once. The top ten clonotypes cover around 1.1% of the sample. Source material: CD4+ T cells sorted from blood. Receptors were obtained from a human donor in good health.

This clone was recorded once. The genes are TRBV25-1 and TRBJ2-2; D may match TRBD1 or TRBD2 (5 bases each). Looked up from germline, CDR1 is MGHDK and CDR2 is SYGVNS. Trimming removed 4 bases from V and 1 base from J, with 10 bases in between. This CDR3 comprises 15 residues. DNA of the CDR3: TGTGCCAGCAGTGGGGGACGGGTGAACACCGGGGAGCTGTTTTTT. This sequence encodes CASSGGRVNTGELFF.

This rearrangement joins TRBV19 to TRBJ2-3; 8 bases line up with TRBD2. Trimming at V came to 4 bases and at J to 3 bases, leaving 15 bases not matched to a gene. The CDR3 covers 18 residues. Germline V gene lookup returns CDR1 LNHDA and CDR2 SQIVND (reference sequence). The CDR3: CASSRGSGRARHTDTQYF. In DNA, the CDR3 is TGTGCCAGTAGTAGGGGATCCGGGAGGGCCAGACATACAGATACGCAGTATTTT.

This clone has only one observation. The V call is TRBV28, the J call TRBJ1-5; D unclear. Trimming took off 8 bases at V and 1 base at J, with 6 bases between the two ends. CDR3 length equals 12 residues. Per germline, CDR1 MDHEN and CDR2 SYDVKM. CDR3 sequence: CASEESNQPQHF. CDR3 in DNA: TGTGCCAGCGAGGAGAGCAATCAGCCCCAGCATTTT.

The chain recombines TRBV5-1 with TRBJ1-5, with D unresolved. Trimming shortened V by 1 base and J by 1 base, and 6 bases separated the two germline ends. CDR1 SGHRS and CDR2 YFSETQ come from the germline V gene. This CDR3 spans 14 amino acids. CDR3 sequence reads: CASSLSGSNQPQHF. The CDR3 coding sequence is TGCGCCAGCAGCTTGTCTGGGAGCAATCAGCCCCAGCATTTT. Combining the CDR3 with reference TRBV5-1 and TRBJ1-5 gives the whole variable domain KAGVTQTPRYLIKTRGQQVTLSCSPISGHRSVSWYQQTPGQGLQFLFEYFSETQRNKGNFPGRFSGRQFSNSRSEMNVSTLELGDSALYLCASSLSGSNQPQHFGDGTRLSIL.

The V call is TRBV30, the J call TRBJ2-7; a weak D match, TRBD1 (6 bases). CDR1 is GTSNPN, CDR2 SVGIG, per germline (reference sequence). The V and J ends lost 5 bases and 2 bases respectively, with 10 bases between them. The CDR3 runs 12 residues. CDR3 sequence: CAWGGRPYEQYF. The CDR3 DNA sequence: TGTGCCTGGGGGGGCAGACCCTACGAGCAGTACTTC.

The genes are TRBV2 and TRBJ1-5, with D uncertain. V was cut by 1 base and J by 0 bases, with 10 bases left in between. Germline V lookup: CDR1 SNHLY, CDR2 FYNNEI. The CDR3 spans 16 residues. CDR3 sequence: CASSEVLPYSNQPQHF. CDR3 DNA sequence: TGTGCCAGCAGTGAAGTTCTACCTTATAGCAATCAGCCCCAGCATTTT.

This chain joins TRBV18 and TRBJ1-1; D is unresolved. Germline values: CDR1 KGHSH, CDR2 LQKENI. Deletions cut 2 bases from V and 6 bases from J, with 7 bases between. This CDR3 spans 12 amino acids. As DNA, the CDR3 is TGTGCCAGCTCACCAAGGGATCCTGAAGCTTTCTTT. It is translated as CASSPRDPEAFF.

This clone was seen only once. The chain links TRBV28 to TRBJ2-7, with TRBD1 as a possible D gene (6 bases). Trimming pared 7 bases from V and 4 bases from J, leaving 17 bases between. Germline assignment: CDR1 MDHEN and CDR2 SYDVKM. The length of the CDR3 is 14 residues. CDR3 residues: CASTSPGTLYEQYF. The CDR3 bases are TGTGCCAGCACCTCACCCGGGACATTATACGAGCAGTACTTC.

V and J are TRBV28 and TRBJ2-2; maybe TRBD2 (6 bases). Germline V lookup: CDR1 MDHEN, CDR2 SYDVKM. The CDR3 covers 12 residues. The chain's CDR3 is CAGGANTGELFF. The CDR3 DNA sequence: TGTGCGGGAGGCGCGAACACCGGGGAGCTGTTTTTT.

This rearrangement joins TRBV25-1 to TRBJ2-1, with 9 nucleotides matching TRBD1. V lost 4 bases and J lost 6; bases outside the gene matches: 13. Germline lookup yields CDR1 MGHDK and CDR2 SYGVNS. The length of the CDR3 is 17 residues. CDR3 amino acids: CASSGQRDRVFPNEQFF. The CDR3 DNA follows: TGTGCCAGCAGTGGCCAACGGGACAGGGTCTTCCCCAATGAGCAGTTCTTC. Full variable domain (missing parts from reference TRBV25-1 and TRBJ2-1): EADIYQTPRYLVIGTGKKITLECSQTMGHDKMYWYQQDPGMELHLIHYSYGVNSTEKGDLSSESTVSRIRTEHFPLTLESARPSHTSQYLCASSGQRDRVFPNEQFFGPGTRLTVL.

The chain links TRBV5-1 to TRBJ2-7, with 11 bases that match TRBD2. V lost 4 bases, J lost 0 bases, and 9 bases stayed unmatched. Germline V lookup: CDR1 SGHRS, CDR2 YFSETQ. CDR3 length: 17 amino acids. The chain's CDR3 is CASSPGLAARSSYEQYF. The CDR3, as DNA: TGCGCCAGCAGCCCGGGACTAGCGGCCAGGAGCTCCTACGAGCAGTACTTC.

The chain is built from TRBV28 and TRBJ2-1; 12 nucleotides agree with TRBD2. Trimming at V came to 5 bases and at J to 7 bases, leaving 9 bases not matched to a gene. Germline lookup yields CDR1 MDHEN and CDR2 SYDVKM. The CDR3 has 16 residues. CDR3 loop: CASSIKRLAGVNEQFF. CDR3 sequence (DNA): TGTGCCAGCAGTATAAAGAGACTAGCGGGAGTAAATGAGCAGTTCTTC.

The chain couples TRBV28 to TRBJ1-5; possible D gene TRBD1, 6 bases. Germline V gene sequence: CDR1 MDHEN, CDR2 SYDVKM. This CDR3 region has 17 residues. V lost 6 bases and J 2 bases, leaving 20 bases between the germline ends. The CDR3 DNA sequence: TGTGCCAGCAGAATCGTAGGGGGGCAGCGGGGCAATCAGCCCCAGCATTTT. This gives the protein CASRIVGGQRGNQPQHF.

The rearrangement uses TRBV18 and TRBJ2-5; 7 nucleotides match TRBD2. V shed 1 base and J 5 bases; nucleotides not matched to a gene: 10. The germline V gene encodes CDR1 KGHSH and CDR2 LQKENI. There are 16 residues in the CDR3. The CDR3 nucleotides are TGTGCCAGCTCACCACTTCCCGCGGGAGCTTCGGAGACCCAGTACTTC. This gives the protein CASSPLPAGASETQYF.

The chain recombines TRBV7-3 with TRBJ2-7; D is unclear. V lost 1 base, J lost 0 bases, and 13 bases lay in between. The germline gives CDR1 SGHTA, CDR2 FQGTGA. The CDR3 is 16 amino acids. CDR3 nucleotides: TGTGCCAGCAGCTTAATATCGGTCGGCAGCTCCTACGAGCAGTACTTC. It translates to CASSLISVGSSYEQYF.

J is TRBJ1-1 and V is TRBV5-6, with 7 bases aligning to TRBD1. This CDR3 is built from 15 residues. V was pared by 2 bases and J by 4 bases, with 8 bases of the junction left unmatched. Germline lookup yields CDR1 SGHDT and CDR2 YYEEEE. The CDR3 DNA is TGTGCCAGCAGCTTCTTAGGGGCAGGGGGCACTGAAGCTTTCTTT. Amino acids: CASSFLGAGGTEAFF.

This chain joins TRBV18 and TRBJ2-2; D perhaps matches TRBD2 (6 bases). Germline V gene lookup returns CDR1 KGHSH and CDR2 LQKENI. With 2 bases removed from V and 8 bases from J, the gap between germline ends came to 18 bases. This CDR3 contains 16 residues. CDR3 sequence: CASSPERLAYKGELFF. The CDR3 coding sequence is TGTGCCAGCTCACCAGAAAGGCTAGCGTACAAGGGGGAGCTGTTTTTT.

This sequence joins TRBV27 and TRBJ2-3, with TRBD2 matching over 14 bases. From germline, CDR1 is MNHEY and CDR2 SMNVEV (reference sequence). This CDR3 comprises 16 residues. With V trimmed by 5 bases and J by 3 bases, 4 bases remained unmatched. The CDR3 DNA follows: TGTGCCAGCAGTCTCCGGACTAGCGGGAGGACAGATACGCAGTATTTT. This codes for CASSLRTSGRTDTQYF.

V usage is TRBV7-2 and J usage is TRBJ2-1; D possibly corresponds to TRBD2 (5 bases). Germline V gene data show CDR1 as SGHTA and CDR2 as FQGNSA. This CDR3 region has 15 residues. V was trimmed by 0 bases and J by 7 bases, leaving 13 bases between them. In DNA, the CDR3 is TGTGCCAGCAGCTTAGCGGGAGTGAAGAAGAATGAGCAGTTCTTC. Encoded protein: CASSLAGVKKNEQFF.

V is TRBV6-1 and J is TRBJ1-2; 7 nucleotides align to TRBD1. J was trimmed by 4 bases and V by 6 bases; bases with no gene match: 11. CDR1 is MNHNS and CDR2 is SASEGT in the germline V gene. The CDR3 extends over 15 amino acids. In DNA form, the CDR3 reads TGTGCCAGCAGCGCTATTGTGGGACAGCTCTATGGCTACACCTTC. Translating it yields CASSAIVGQLYGYTF.

This clone has a handful of counts. The rearrangement joins TRBV14 to TRBJ1-2; unclear D gene. Germline V gene data show CDR1 as SGHDN and CDR2 as FVKESK. CDR3 length: 13 amino acids. Trimming stripped 3 bases from V and 6 bases from J, with 11 bases between. The chain's CDR3 is CASSHVRSDGYTF. The CDR3 DNA follows: TGTGCCAGCAGCCACGTAAGGAGCGATGGCTACACCTTC.

The chain combines TRBV18 with TRBJ2-7, with a weak D call TRBD1 (6 bases). The CDR3 is 14 residues long. With 3 bases removed from V and 5 bases from J, the gap between germline ends came to 14 bases. CDR1 is KGHSH, CDR2 LQKENI, per germline. The CDR3 DNA reads as TGTGCCAGCTCACCGCAGGGGCTAGGGAACGAGCAGTACTTC. This sequence encodes CASSPQGLGNEQYF.

This clone occurred once. The chain has TRBV7-9 and TRBJ2-1, with 13 bases matching TRBD2. V was clipped by 3 bases and J by 13 bases; unmatched bases: 9. The germline gives CDR1 SEHNR, CDR2 FQNEAQ (reference sequence). CDR3 length equals 15 residues. In DNA form, the CDR3 reads TGTGCCAGCAGCTTCGGGAAACTAGCGGGAGGGCGACAGTTCTTC. It specifies CASSFGKLAGGRQFF.

V and J are TRBV5-1 and TRBJ2-7, with 9 positions matching TRBD1. The CDR3 has 14 residues. After removal of 4 bases from V and 5 bases from J, the junction contained 7 bases not matched to a gene. Germline V CDR1 and CDR2: SGHRS, YFSETQ. The CDR3, as DNA: TGCGCCAGCAGCACCCGGGACAGGGTACACGAGCAGTACTTC. Encoded protein: CASSTRDRVHEQYF. The whole variable domain, remainder taken from reference TRBV5-1 and TRBJ2-7, is KAGVTQTPRYLIKTRGQQVTLSCSPISGHRSVSWYQQTPGQGLQFLFEYFSETQRNKGNFPGRFSGRQFSNSRSEMNVSTLELGDSALYLCASSTRDRVHEQYFGPGTRLTVT.

This clone is a singleton in its sample. V is TRBV19 and J is TRBJ1-5, with 7 bases fitting TRBD1. Germline V gives CDR1 LNHDA, CDR2 SQIVND (reference sequence). The CDR3 totals 15 residues. V lost 2 bases to trimming and J lost 2 bases; unmatched junction nucleotides: 3. The CDR3 spells CASSIRGTGNQPQHF. CDR3 coding DNA: TGTGCCAGTAGTATAAGAGGGACAGGCAATCAGCCCCAGCATTTT.

The V gene is TRBV6-4, the J gene TRBJ2-7; D gene uncertain. V gave up 6 bases and J gave up 2 bases, with 11 bases separating them. This CDR3 region has 13 residues. CDR1 is MRHNA and CDR2 is SNTAGT in the germline V gene. The CDR3 DNA is TGTGCCAGCAGAGGCAGCCCTCCCTACGAGCAGTACTTC. Its protein is CASRGSPPYEQYF.

This clone occurred once. The V call is TRBV28, the J call TRBJ2-6, with no clear D. CDR3 length: 16 residues. The V and J ends lost 0 bases and 0 bases respectively, with 6 bases between them. The germline gives CDR1 MDHEN, CDR2 SYDVKM. The CDR3 bases are TGTGCCAGCAGTTTATGGCGGACCTCTGGGGCCAACGTCCTGACTTTC. Its translation is CASSLWRTSGANVLTF. The complete variable domain, with remaining parts taken from reference TRBV28 and TRBJ2-6, reads DVKVTQSSRYLVKRTGEKVFLECVQDMDHENMFWYRQDPGLGLRLIYFSYDVKMKEKGDIPEGYSVSREKKERFSLILESASTNQTSMYLCASSLWRTSGANVLTFGAGSRLTVL.